This T cell receptor (beta chain) appears in the sequencing data of a study of early T cells in non-severe SARS-CoV-2 infection. Whole-study results and caveats: VDJdb matching skewed toward anti-spike CD8 responses, missing private and CD4 specificities.

Notes on this clonotype: The antigen remains unidentified.

Using its own MiXCR run on the 5' RACE reads, TCRdb lists one record per CDR3 protein. The sample lists just under 85,000 distinct CDR3 sequences; more than 9% were seen once. The V end was cut by 3 bases, the J end by 3 bases, with 18 bases between. Germline-derived CDR1 and CDR2 are DFQATT and SNEGSKA (reference sequence). The length of the CDR3 is 15 residues. The sample in question was whole blood, obtained at baseline. The sequence derives from an adult who was a healthcare worker with PCR-confirmed SARS-CoV-2 infection or an uninfected control (not recorded which). The V and J genes are TRBV20-1 and TRBJ2-7; possible D gene TRBD1, 6 bases. CDR3 nucleotide sequence: TGCAGTGCTAGCGGTCGTTGGCAGGGGAACTACGAGCAGTACTTC. Amino acids: CSASGRWQGNYEQYF.